A selection of T cell receptor beta chains follows, all from one sample in a study of blood T cell repertoires in COVID-19. The assay was immunoSEQ multiplex PCR, and TCRdb's table has in-frame clones only and misses some. This table holds some 220,000 clones, approximately 82% found once. Sequences were obtained from peripheral blood. These receptors were obtained from a man over 45 with active or convalescent COVID-19. Both conserved end residues are part of each CDR3. The D gene is left open where the match is weak. Clone size is stated in some rows and not others, as once, few, many or a class when expanded.

v_call	d_call	j_call	clone_size	cdr3_nt	cdr3_aa
TRBV5-4	TRBD2	TRBJ2-5	-	TGTGCCAGCAGCTCCGGACTAGCGGGGGAGACCCAGTACTTC	CASSSGLAGETQYF
TRBV28	TRBD2	TRBJ2-7	-	TGTGCCAGCAGTCGTGGGACTAGCGGGACTTTTTACGAGCAGTACTTC	CASSRGTSGTFYEQYF
TRBV28	TRBD1	TRBJ2-1	few	TGTGCCAGCAGTCCCAATTGGGACAGGGGGAGCTATGAGCAGTTCTTC	CASSPNWDRGSYEQFF
TRBV6-5	-	TRBJ1-4	few	TGTGCCACCTTCTTTTCGGGGGCTAATGAAAAACTGTTTTTT	CATFFSGANEKLFF
TRBV5-1	-	TRBJ1-2	-	TGCGCCAGCAGCCTGGAGGCGGGGGGCGGCTATGGCTACACCTTC	CASSLEAGGGYGYTF
TRBV10-3	TRBD2	TRBJ2-5	-	TGTGCCATCAGTGTTAGCGGGGGCGGAGAGACCCAGTACTTC	CAISVSGGGETQYF
TRBV4-3	-	TRBJ1-6	-	TGCGCCAGCAGCCAAGACGTGTATTCACCCCTCCACTTT	CASSQDVYSPLHF
TRBV2	TRBD1	TRBJ1-1	few	TGTGCCAGCAGCGAACCGGGACAGGGGGCGAACACTGAAGCTTTCTTT	CASSEPGQGANTEAFF
TRBV6-5	-	TRBJ1-2	once	TGTGCCAGCAGTTACTCGACCGGAGGGAACCACTATGGCTACACCTTC	CASSYSTGGNHYGYTF
TRBV5-1	TRBD1	TRBJ2-3	-	TGCGCCAGCAGCTTACAGGGGGAGGCAGATACGCAGTATTTT	CASSLQGEADTQYF
TRBV2	TRBD1	TRBJ1-5	-	TGTGCCAGCAGTAAAGACAGGGGGAAGGGTCAGCCCCAGCATTTT	CASSKDRGKGQPQHF
TRBV4-2	-	TRBJ1-4	-	TGTGCCAGCAGCCAAGGTATCAAGGGCGAGGGTGAAAAACTGTTTTTT	CASSQGIKGEGEKLFF
TRBV3-1/TRBV3-2	-	TRBJ1-4	-	TGTGCCAGCAGCCTTCGGGGGGGTACTAATGAAAAACTGTTTTTT	CASSLRGGTNEKLFF
TRBV4-1	TRBD2	TRBJ2-5	-	TGCGCCAGCAGCCAATTCCCCCCCAGCGGGGTCCAAGAGACCCAGTACTTC	CASSQFPPSGVQETQYF
TRBV18	-	TRBJ1-3	-	TGTGCCAGCTCACCAGACTTGTTCAGGGTCGGAAACACCATATATTTT	CASSPDLFRVGNTIYF
TRBV5-1	TRBD1	TRBJ2-7	-	TGCGCCAGCAGCTATGGGACAGGGCCAACCTACGAGCAGTACTTC	CASSYGTGPTYEQYF
TRBV18	TRBD1	TRBJ1-4	-	TGTGCCAGCTCAGCCACTGTTTCGGGACAGGGAGCGAAACTGTTTTTT	CASSATVSGQGAKLFF
TRBV28	TRBD1	TRBJ1-2	once	TGTGCCAGCAGTATAAACACAGGGGGCTATGGCTACACCTTC	CASSINTGGYGYTF
TRBV4-2	TRBD1	TRBJ2-3	-	TGTGCCAGCAGCAGTACCGGGACAGGGGGAACAGATACGCAGTATTTT	CASSSTGTGGTDTQYF
TRBV28	-	TRBJ1-5	-	TGTGCCAGCAGTTTAATTGCGGACACCCAACAAGGATTTCTACCCCAGCATTTT	CASSLIADTQQGFLPQHF
TRBV15	-	TRBJ2-1	few	TGTGCCACCAGCGGAGGGACAGCTACGGTCCAGTTCTTC	CATSGGTATVQFF
TRBV10-3	-	TRBJ2-3	-	TGTGCCATCAGGGACTATCCTTACACAGATACGCAGTATTTT	CAIRDYPYTDTQYF
TRBV6-5	-	TRBJ2-5	-	TGTGCCAGCACTCGGGAAGTACTAGAGACCCAGTACTTC	CASTREVLETQYF
TRBV5-5	TRBD2	TRBJ2-1	-	TGTGCCAGCAGCGAAAGCGGGGGGGGCTACAATGAGCAGTTCTTC	CASSESGGGYNEQFF
TRBV7-9	-	TRBJ1-5	-	TGTGCCAGCAGCTTTGGGCCTAATCAGCCCCAGCATTTT	CASSFGPNQPQHF
TRBV7-2	-	TRBJ1-1	once	TGTGCCAGCAGCTTACAGGGAATGAACACTGAAGCTTTCTTT	CASSLQGMNTEAFF
TRBV5-4	TRBD1	TRBJ2-2	-	TGTGCCAGCAGCTTGGCGGGACAGGGGATCACCGGGGAGCTGTTTTTT	CASSLAGQGITGELFF
TRBV5-1	TRBD2	TRBJ2-7	-	TGCGCCAGCAGCTTAGCGGGGGGATCCTACGAGCAGTACTTC	CASSLAGGSYEQYF
TRBV28	-	TRBJ1-6	-	TGTGCCAGCAGTTTAATCGACAGCCCAAGCTCCTATAATTCACCCCTCCACTTT	CASSLIDSPSSYNSPLHF
TRBV2	-	TRBJ2-2	-	TGTGCCAGCAGTGAGGTTAGCGGATACACATGGAACACCGGGGAGCTGTTTTTT	CASSEVSGYTWNTGELFF
TRBV7-9	-	TRBJ1-2	-	TGTGCCAGCAGCTTAATCAGAGGCTACACCTTC	CASSLIRGYTF
TRBV28	TRBD2	TRBJ2-5	-	TGTGCCAGCAGTTTGGGCCTAGCGGGGGTTCGGGAGACCCAGTACTTC	CASSLGLAGVRETQYF
TRBV4-1	TRBD2	TRBJ2-3	-	TGCGCCAGCAGCCAAGATCCTAGACTAGCGGGGGGGAAGAATACGCAGTATTTT	CASSQDPRLAGGKNTQYF
TRBV28	-	TRBJ2-2	-	TGTGCCAGCAGTTACTCTCAGGGTACCAACACCGGGGAGCTGTTTTTT	CASSYSQGTNTGELFF
TRBV5-6	-	TRBJ1-4	once	TGTGCCAGCAGCTTTACCGGCAGGGCGAGTGAAAAACTGTTTTTT	CASSFTGRASEKLFF
TRBV6-5	-	TRBJ2-7	-	TGTGCCAGCAGTTATATGGGCGGGGCCTACGAGCAGTACTTC	CASSYMGGAYEQYF
TRBV18	-	TRBJ2-2	-	TGTGCCAGCTCGCCCCGGACAGAGGGCGGGGAGCTGTTTTTT	CASSPRTEGGELFF
TRBV6-2/TRBV6-3	TRBD1	TRBJ2-1	-	TGTGCCAGCAGTTACTCGAGGGACAGCTTATCCAATGAGCAGTTCTTC	CASSYSRDSLSNEQFF
TRBV6-1	-	TRBJ2-1	-	TGTGCCAGCAGTGAAGCGCCAGGGGAGTACAATGAGCAGTTCTTC	CASSEAPGEYNEQFF
TRBV4-3	-	TRBJ2-1	-	TGCGCCAGCAGCCAAGTAGCAGCGGGTCACAATGAGCAGTTCTTC	CASSQVAAGHNEQFF